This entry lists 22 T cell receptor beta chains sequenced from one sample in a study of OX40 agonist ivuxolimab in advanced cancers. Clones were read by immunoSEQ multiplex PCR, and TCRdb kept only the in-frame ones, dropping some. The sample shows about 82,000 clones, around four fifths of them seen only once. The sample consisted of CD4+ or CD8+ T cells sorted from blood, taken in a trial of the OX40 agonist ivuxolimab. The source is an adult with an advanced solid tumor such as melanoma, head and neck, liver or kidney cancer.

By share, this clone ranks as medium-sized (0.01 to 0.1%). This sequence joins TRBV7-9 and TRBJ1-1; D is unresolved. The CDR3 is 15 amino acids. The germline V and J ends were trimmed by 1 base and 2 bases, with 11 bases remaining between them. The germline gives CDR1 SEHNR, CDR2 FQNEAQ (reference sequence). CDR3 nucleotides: TGTGCCAGCAGCTTAGAAAAGTCCGGCAACACTGAAGCTTTCTTT. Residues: CASSLEKSGNTEAFF.

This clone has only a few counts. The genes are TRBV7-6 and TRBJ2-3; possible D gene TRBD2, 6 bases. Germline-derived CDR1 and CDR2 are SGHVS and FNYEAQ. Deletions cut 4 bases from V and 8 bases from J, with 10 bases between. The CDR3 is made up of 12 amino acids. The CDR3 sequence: CASSSDYGTQYF. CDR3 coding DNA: TGTGCCAGCAGCTCGGACTACGGTACGCAGTATTTT. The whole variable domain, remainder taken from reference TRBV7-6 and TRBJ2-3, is GAGVSQSPRYKVTKRGQDVALRCDPISGHVSLYWYRQALGQGPEFLTYFNYEAQQDKSGLPNDRFSAERPEGSISTLTIQRTEQRDSAMYRCASSSDYGTQYFGPGTRLTVL.

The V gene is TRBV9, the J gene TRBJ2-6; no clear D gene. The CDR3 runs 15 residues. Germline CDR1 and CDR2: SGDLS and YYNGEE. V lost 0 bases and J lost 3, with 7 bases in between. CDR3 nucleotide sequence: TGTGCCAGCAGCGTAGAAGGGAATGGGGCCAACGTCCTGACTTTC. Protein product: CASSVEGNGANVLTF.

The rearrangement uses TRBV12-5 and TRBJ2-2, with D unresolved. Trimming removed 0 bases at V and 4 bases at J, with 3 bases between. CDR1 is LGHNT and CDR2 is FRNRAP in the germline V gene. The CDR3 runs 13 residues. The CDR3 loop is CASGLVRTGELFF. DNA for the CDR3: TGTGCTAGTGGTTTGGTACGCACCGGGGAGCTGTTTTTT.

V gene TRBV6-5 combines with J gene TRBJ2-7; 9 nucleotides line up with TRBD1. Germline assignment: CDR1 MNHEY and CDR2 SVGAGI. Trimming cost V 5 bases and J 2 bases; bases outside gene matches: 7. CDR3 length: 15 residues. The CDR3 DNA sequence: TGTGCCAGCAGTAAGGGGACAGGGTTGCCCTACGAGCAGTACTTC. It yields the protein CASSKGTGLPYEQYF.

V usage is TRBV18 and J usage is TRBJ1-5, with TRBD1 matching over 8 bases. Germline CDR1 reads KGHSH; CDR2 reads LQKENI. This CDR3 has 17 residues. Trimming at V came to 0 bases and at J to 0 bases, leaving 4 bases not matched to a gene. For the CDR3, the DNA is TGTGCCAGCTCACCACCGGGACAGGCAACTAGCAATCAGCCCCAGCATTTT. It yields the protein CASSPPGQATSNQPQHF.

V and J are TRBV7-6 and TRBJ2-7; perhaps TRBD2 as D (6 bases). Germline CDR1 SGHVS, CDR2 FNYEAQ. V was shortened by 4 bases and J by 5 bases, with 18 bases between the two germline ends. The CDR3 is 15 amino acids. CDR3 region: CASSSLPSAVDEQYF. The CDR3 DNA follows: TGTGCCAGCAGCTCCCTACCTAGCGCCGTCGACGAGCAGTACTTC.

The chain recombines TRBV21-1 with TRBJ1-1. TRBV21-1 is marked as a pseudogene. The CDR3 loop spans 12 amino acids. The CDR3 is CASSKVEKEGFF. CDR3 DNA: TGTGCCAGCAGCAAAGTCGAGAAGGAGGGTTTCTTT.

CDR3 protein: CASSEPSGGVGNSPLHF. DNA of the CDR3: TGTGCCAGCAGTGAACCCTCGGGGGGGGTAGGAAATTCACCCCTCCACTTT. The chain couples TRBV2 to TRBJ1-6; D perhaps matches TRBD1 (5 bases). Germline V gene data show CDR1 as SNHLY and CDR2 as FYNNEI. The CDR3 spans 17 residues. Trimming took 2 bases from V and 7 from J, leaving 18 bases between them.

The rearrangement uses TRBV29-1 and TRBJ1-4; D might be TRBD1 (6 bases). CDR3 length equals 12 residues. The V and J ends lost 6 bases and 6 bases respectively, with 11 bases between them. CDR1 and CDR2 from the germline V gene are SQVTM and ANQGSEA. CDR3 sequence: CSVEGGDEKLFF. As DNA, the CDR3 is TGCAGCGTGGAGGGGGGAGATGAAAAACTGTTTTTT.

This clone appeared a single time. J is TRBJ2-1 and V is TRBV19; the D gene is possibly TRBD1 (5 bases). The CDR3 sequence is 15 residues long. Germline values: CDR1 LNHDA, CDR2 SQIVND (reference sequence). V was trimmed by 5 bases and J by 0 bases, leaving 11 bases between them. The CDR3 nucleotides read TGTGCCAGTAGTGGCAGGGCGAGCTCCTACAATGAGCAGTTCTTC. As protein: CASSGRASSYNEQFF.

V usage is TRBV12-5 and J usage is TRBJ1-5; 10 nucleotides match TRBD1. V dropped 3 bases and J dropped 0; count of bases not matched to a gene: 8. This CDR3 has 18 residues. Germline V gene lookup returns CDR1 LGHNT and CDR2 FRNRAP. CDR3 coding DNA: TGTGCTAGTGGTTTAGGGGACAGGGGCCCGTATAGCAATCAGCCCCAGCATTTT. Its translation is CASGLGDRGPYSNQPQHF.

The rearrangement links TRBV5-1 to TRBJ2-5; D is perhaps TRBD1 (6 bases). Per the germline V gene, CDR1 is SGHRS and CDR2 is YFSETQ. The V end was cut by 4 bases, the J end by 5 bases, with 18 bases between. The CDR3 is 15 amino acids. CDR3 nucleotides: TGCGCCAGCAGCAGACAGAGACAGGTCGGGGAGACCCAGTACTTC. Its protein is CASSRQRQVGETQYF.

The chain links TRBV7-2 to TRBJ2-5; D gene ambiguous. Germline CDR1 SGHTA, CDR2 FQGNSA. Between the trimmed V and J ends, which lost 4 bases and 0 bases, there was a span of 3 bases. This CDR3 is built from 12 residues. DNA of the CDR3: TGTGCCAGCAGCTCGTACCAAGAGACCCAGTACTTC. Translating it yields CASSSYQETQYF.

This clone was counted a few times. In nucleotides, the CDR3 is TGTGCCACCAGCAGAGAAGCGGGCGAGACCCAGTACTTC. It specifies CATSREAGETQYF. V usage is TRBV15 and J usage is TRBJ2-5; D perhaps matches TRBD2 (6 bases). The CDR3 is made up of 13 amino acids. CDR1 and CDR2 (germline): LNHNV, YYDKDF (reference sequence). Trimming stripped 0 bases from V and 5 bases from J, with 7 bases between.

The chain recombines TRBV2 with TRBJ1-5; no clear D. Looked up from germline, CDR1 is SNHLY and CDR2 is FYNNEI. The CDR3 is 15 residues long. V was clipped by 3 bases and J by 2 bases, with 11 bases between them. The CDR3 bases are TGTGCCAGCAGTGATGACCGTCCGGGCAATCAGCCCCAGCATTTT. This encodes CASSDDRPGNQPQHF.

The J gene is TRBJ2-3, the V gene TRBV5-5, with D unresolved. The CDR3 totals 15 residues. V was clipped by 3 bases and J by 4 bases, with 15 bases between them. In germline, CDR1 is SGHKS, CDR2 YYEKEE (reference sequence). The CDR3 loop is CASSSTGPEADTQYF. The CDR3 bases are TGTGCCAGCAGCTCAACCGGGCCAGAGGCAGATACGCAGTATTTT.

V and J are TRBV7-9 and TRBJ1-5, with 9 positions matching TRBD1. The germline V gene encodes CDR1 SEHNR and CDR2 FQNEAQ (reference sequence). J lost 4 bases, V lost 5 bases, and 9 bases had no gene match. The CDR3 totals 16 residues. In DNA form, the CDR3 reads TGTGCCAGCAGCGCCGGGACAGGGTACAGGAATCAGCCCCAGCATTTT. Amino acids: CASSAGTGYRNQPQHF. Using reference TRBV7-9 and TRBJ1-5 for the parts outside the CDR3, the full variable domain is DTGVSQNPRHKITKRGQNVTFRCDPISEHNRLYWYRQTLGQGPEFLTYFQNEAQLEKSRLLSDRFSAERPKGSFSTLEIQRTEQGDSAMYLCASSAGTGYRNQPQHFGDGTRLSIL.

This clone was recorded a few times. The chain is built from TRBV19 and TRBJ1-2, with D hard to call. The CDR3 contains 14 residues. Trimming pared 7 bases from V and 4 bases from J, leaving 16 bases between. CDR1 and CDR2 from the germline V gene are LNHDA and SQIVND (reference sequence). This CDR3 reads CASTPGRQTYGYTF. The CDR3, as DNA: TGTGCCAGTACCCCTGGCAGGCAGACCTATGGCTACACCTTC.

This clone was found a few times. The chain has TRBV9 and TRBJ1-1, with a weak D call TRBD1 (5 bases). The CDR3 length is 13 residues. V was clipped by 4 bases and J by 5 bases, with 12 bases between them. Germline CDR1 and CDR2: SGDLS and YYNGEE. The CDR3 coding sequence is TGTGCCAGCAGCCGTACACAGGAGACTGAAGCTTTCTTT. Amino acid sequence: CASSRTQETEAFF.

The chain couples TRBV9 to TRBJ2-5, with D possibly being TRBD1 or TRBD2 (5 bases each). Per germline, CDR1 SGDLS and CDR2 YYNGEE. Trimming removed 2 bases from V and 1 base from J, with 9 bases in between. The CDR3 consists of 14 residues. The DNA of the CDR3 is TGTGCCAGCAGCGTGGGGGTAGTCCAAGAGACCCAGTACTTC. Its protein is CASSVGVVQETQYF.

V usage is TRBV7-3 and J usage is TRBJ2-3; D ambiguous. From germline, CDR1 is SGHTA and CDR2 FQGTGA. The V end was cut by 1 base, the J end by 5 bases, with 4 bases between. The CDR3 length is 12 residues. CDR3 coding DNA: TGTGCCAGCAGCTTAAACGGAGATACGCAGTATTTT. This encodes CASSLNGDTQYF.